Following are 20 T cell receptor beta chains from one sample sequenced in a study of cytomegalovirus exposure and HLA in healthy donors. 13 Jbeta primers and 60 Vbeta primers were used for the PCR. Method: immunoSEQ multiplex PCR; TCRdb's copy keeps in-frame clones and lacks some. The sample shows about 160,000 clones, around 80% of them seen only once. The sample was PBMCs. The receptor set was obtained from a male donor in good health and CMV-seronegative.

The J gene is TRBJ2-5, the V gene TRBV10-1, with 12 bases lining up with TRBD2. The DNA end is a closer match to TRBJ2-7, so the J assignment may be wrong. Germline loops: CDR1 WNHNN, CDR2 SYGVQD (reference sequence). The length of the CDR3 is 18 residues. The CDR3 region is CASSEAPLLAGGDVEQYF. CDR3 in DNA: TGCGCCAGCAGTGAGGCCCCCCTCCTAGCGGGAGGGGACGTCGAGCAGTACTTC.

This clone came up a few times. CDR3 amino acids: CASSLKGGREAFF. CDR3 DNA sequence: TGTGCCAGCAGCTTAAAAGGGGGCCGCGAAGCTTTCTTT. The chain carries TRBV7-3 and TRBJ1-1; 7 nucleotides match TRBD1. The germline gives CDR1 SGHTA, CDR2 FQGTGA. The V gene end was trimmed by 1 base and the J gene end by 8 bases; junction bases not matched to a gene: 4. This CDR3 has 13 amino acids.

The V call is TRBV5-4, the J call TRBJ2-3; TRBD1 matches at 7 bases. This CDR3 region has 14 residues. Per the germline V gene, CDR1 is SGHNT and CDR2 is YYREEE (reference sequence). V dropped 4 bases and J dropped 3; count of bases not matched to a gene: 5. The CDR3 DNA reads as TGTGCCAGCAGCCCCTCCAGGGGGACAGATACGCAGTATTTT. Encoded protein: CASSPSRGTDTQYF.

As concerns this clone: One junction end disagrees with the germline gene, perhaps due to a read error. The chain couples TRBV7-9 to TRBJ2-1, with 11 bases lining up with TRBD1. The CDR3 extends over 12 amino acids. Looked up from germline, CDR1 is SEHNR and CDR2 is FQNEAQ (reference sequence). DNA of the CDR3: TGTTCCAGCAGCTTGCCGGGGACAGGGGGGTTCTTC. Its translation is CSSSLPGTGGFF. The variable domain in full, with the rest retrieved from reference TRBV7-9 and TRBJ2-1, is DTGVSQNPRHKITKRGQNVTFRCDPISEHNRLYWYRQTLGQGPEFLTYFQNEAQLEKSRLLSDRFSAERPKGSFSTLEIQRTEQGDSAMYLCSSSLPGTGGFFGPGTRLTVL.

This clone is a singleton in its sample. V gene TRBV2 combines with J gene TRBJ2-5; 8 nucleotides line up with TRBD1. CDR1 is SNHLY and CDR2 is FYNNEI in the germline V gene. J was trimmed by 5 bases and V by 6 bases; bases with no gene match: 11. This CDR3 has 15 residues. CDR3 DNA sequence: TGTGCCAGCAGGCCCCGGACAGGGTTTGAGGAGACCCAGTACTTC. Translated: CASRPRTGFEETQYF. The full variable domain, rest sourced from reference TRBV2 and TRBJ2-5, is EPEVTQTPSHQVTQMGQEVILRCVPISNHLYFYWYRQILGQKVEFLVSFYNNEISEKSEIFDDQFSVERPDGSNFTLKIRSTKLEDSAMYFCASRPRTGFEETQYFGPGTRLLVL.

This rearrangement joins TRBV5-8 to TRBJ1-5; 8 nucleotides line up with TRBD1. Trimming at V came to 7 bases and at J to 2 bases, leaving 11 bases not matched to a gene. The CDR3 extends over 16 amino acids. The germline V gene has CDR1 SGHTS and CDR2 YDEGEE. The CDR3 coding sequence is TGTGCCAGCGGAAACGACAGGGGCCCAGGCAATCAGCCCCAGCATTTT. Amino acid sequence: CASGNDRGPGNQPQHF.

The chain carries TRBV4-3 and TRBJ1-1; no clear D. Trimming took off 6 bases at V and 5 bases at J, with 16 bases between the two ends. The V gene's germline CDR1 is LGHNA and CDR2 YSLEER. The CDR3 totals 14 residues. CDR3 protein: CASSKRVSKTEAFF. DNA for the CDR3: TGCGCCAGCAGTAAACGGGTTTCGAAAACTGAAGCTTTCTTT.

There are a few counts of this clone. The chain recombines TRBV5-5 with TRBJ1-5; 7 positions match TRBD1. Trimming cost V 0 bases and J 3 bases; bases outside gene matches: 3. This CDR3 is 15 amino acids long. Germline CDR1 reads SGHKS; CDR2 reads YYEKEE (reference sequence). For the CDR3, the DNA is TGTGCCAGCAGCTTGGGACAGGGAGCCAATCAGCCCCAGCATTTT. Translated, it gives CASSLGQGANQPQHF.

The chain is built from TRBV7-9 and TRBJ1-1; the D is unclear. Trimming left V 0 bases short and J 4 bases short, with 6 bases between. The CDR3 has 13 residues. Germline CDR1 is SEHNR and CDR2 is FQNEAQ (reference sequence). DNA of the CDR3: TGTGCCAGCAGCTTAGCGCTAGGCACTGAAGCTTTCTTT. The encoded protein is CASSLALGTEAFF.

This clone was counted only a few times. The chain is built from TRBV6-5 and TRBJ1-2, with TRBD1 identical over 9 bases. Germline CDR1 MNHEY, CDR2 SVGAGI. V was clipped by 6 bases and J by 8 bases; unmatched bases: 10. The CDR3 runs to 14 residues. CDR3 amino acids: CASRRTGERYGYTF. In DNA form, the CDR3 reads TGTGCCAGCAGGAGGACAGGGGAACGTTACGGCTACACCTTC.

A remark on this clone: Relative to the germline gene, one junction end is altered; a read error may explain this. The V gene is TRBV5-1, the J gene TRBJ1-1, with 7 bases lining up with TRBD1. The germline CDR1 and CDR2 sequences are SGHRS and YFSETQ. The CDR3 is 15 residues long. The CDR3 DNA sequence: TGCGCCGGCAGCTTGGCCTTAGGGGGCGTCACTGAAGCTTTCTTT. Residues: CAGSLALGGVTEAFF.

This rearrangement joins TRBV7-8 to TRBJ2-7; perhaps TRBD1 as D (6 bases). Trimming cost V 3 bases and J 4 bases, with 16 bases left between them. The CDR3 runs 15 residues. The V gene's germline CDR1 is SGHVS and CDR2 FQNEAQ. CDR3 loop: CASSFWGHLKYEQYF. Written as DNA, the CDR3 is TGTGCCAGCAGCTTTTGGGGACACCTTAAGTACGAGCAGTACTTC.

V and J are TRBV9 and TRBJ2-3; D is unclear. The CDR3 runs 11 residues. Germline V CDR1 and CDR2: SGDLS, YYNGEE. The V gene lost 4 bases and the J gene lost 6 bases, with 6 bases spanning the gap. In DNA form, the CDR3 reads TGTGCCAGCAGCCCAGATGATACGCAGTATTTT. Protein: CASSPDDTQYF.

The V call is TRBV6-5, the J call TRBJ1-1; 7 nucleotides line up with TRBD1. Germline CDR1 is MNHEY and CDR2 is SVGAGI. Unmatched junction bases numbered 11, after V lost 5 bases and J lost 5 bases. This CDR3 has 15 amino acids. CDR3 sequence reads: CASSPLDRVTTEAFF. As DNA, the CDR3 is TGTGCCAGCAGTCCGCTTGACAGGGTCACTACTGAAGCTTTCTTT.

This chain links TRBV10-3 with TRBJ1-1; D is possibly TRBD1 (6 bases). This CDR3 is 15 amino acids long. Germline CDR1 ENHRY, CDR2 SYGVKD. Deletions cut 0 bases from V and 0 bases from J, with 8 bases between. The CDR3 coding sequence is TGTGCCATCAGTGAGTCCACAGGGATGAACACTGAAGCTTTCTTT. Translating gives CAISESTGMNTEAFF.

The CDR3 loop is CASSLAQGENTEAFF. The CDR3 region has the DNA TGTGCCAGCAGCTTGGCGCAGGGGGAGAACACTGAAGCTTTCTTT. The chain employs TRBV5-4 and TRBJ1-1; 7 bases are shared with TRBD1. The V segment lost 0 bases and the J segment 1 base; nucleotides outside the gene matches: 3. Germline CDR1 reads SGHNT; CDR2 reads YYREEE (reference sequence). The CDR3 totals 15 residues.

The chain recombines TRBV7-9 with TRBJ1-1; D perhaps matches TRBD1 (5 bases). CDR3 length: 15 residues. Germline loops: CDR1 SEHNR, CDR2 FQNEAQ (reference sequence). Trimming removed 5 bases from V and 4 bases from J, with 17 bases in between. In nucleotides, the CDR3 is TGTGCCAGCAGCCCCCTATCGTTGGGGGGCACTGAAGCTTTCTTT. It translates to CASSPLSLGGTEAFF.

On this clone: An end of the junction does not agree with germline; a read error may underlie this. V and J are TRBV6-1 and TRBJ2-1; 9 nucleotides align to TRBD2. The CDR3 totals 15 residues. The V gene's germline CDR1 is MNHNS and CDR2 SASEGT. The CDR3 protein is CASRVAGASCNEQFF. For the CDR3, the DNA is TGTGCCAGCAGGGTAGCGGGGGCTTCCTGCAATGAGCAGTTCTTC.

V is TRBV7-9 and J is TRBJ1-2, with 7 bases lining up with TRBD1. Germline CDR1 and CDR2: SEHNR and FQNEAQ (reference sequence). This CDR3 spans 16 amino acids. Losses at the gene ends were 2 bases for V and 4 bases for J; bases not matched to a gene: 10. The CDR3 sequence: CASSLFTGTDLYGYTF. As DNA, the CDR3 is TGTGCCAGCAGCTTATTTACCGGGACAGACCTCTATGGCTACACCTTC.

V and J are TRBV5-1 and TRBJ2-1; TRBD2 aligns across 14 bases. The junction had 11 bases not matched to a gene; V was cut back by 2 bases and J by 4 bases. Per the germline V gene, CDR1 is SGHRS and CDR2 is YFSETQ. The CDR3 is 19 amino acids. This CDR3 is CASSFPGLAGEGAYNEQFF. For the CDR3, the DNA is TGCGCCAGCAGCTTCCCGGGACTAGCGGGAGAGGGAGCATACAATGAGCAGTTCTTC. The whole variable domain, filled in from reference TRBV5-1 and TRBJ2-1, reads KAGVTQTPRYLIKTRGQQVTLSCSPISGHRSVSWYQQTPGQGLQFLFEYFSETQRNKGNFPGRFSGRQFSNSRSEMNVSTLELGDSALYLCASSFPGLAGEGAYNEQFFGPGTRLTVL.